Sequencing of this T cell receptor (beta chain) was carried out in a study of T cells in Graves' hyperthyroidism and ophthalmopathy. Germline lookup yields CDR1 GTSNPN and CDR2 SVGIG (reference sequence). The ends were cut back, 7 bases at V and 0 bases at J, with 12 bases in the middle. This CDR3 spans 13 amino acids. This clonotype occurred many times. The source material, RNA transcripts, was used to amplify TCR beta CDR3 regions. Researchers ran a first-round RT-PCR on the TCR CDR3 using the HTBI primer set. TCRdb passed the multiplex PCR reads through MiXCR, listing each CDR3 protein once. This table has around 570,000 distinct CDR3 sequences, about 20% appearing once.

This chain links TRBV30 with TRBJ1-2, with no clear D. This receptor was identified in a man in his forties or fifties with Graves' ophthalmopathy. The sample taken for sequencing was blood. CDR3 protein: CAFAQAANYGYTF. The CDR3 DNA sequence: TGTGCCTTCGCGCAAGCAGCTAACTATGGCTACACCTTC.